This T cell receptor beta chain was recorded in a study of T cells in Graves' hyperthyroidism and ophthalmopathy. The PBMCs studied were ones that came from about 10 ml fresh peripheral blood. The CDR3 totals 13 residues. Per the germline V gene, CDR1 is LGHNA and CDR2 is YSLEER. V was pared by 6 bases and J by 4 bases, with 12 bases between. In this sample, this clonotype turned up many times. What it binds is unknown. Regions amplified from RNA transcripts were the TCR beta CDR3 regions. The study used the HTBI primer set for a first-round RT-PCR of the TCR CDR3. In TCRdb, the multiplex PCR reads were re-called with MiXCR into one record per CDR3 protein. The sample gives about 59,000 distinct CDR3 sequences, approximately 50% of which show up once; about 3.3% is in the top ten. Overall study results and limits: Also found in blood were most expanded thyroid clonotypes above 0.001.

This chain uses TRBV4-3 with TRBJ1-1, with TRBD1 as a possible D gene (5 bases). The sample was blood. This TCR came from a woman between 55 and 75 years old with Graves' ophthalmopathy. This CDR3 is CASRAGVGTEAFF. The CDR3 DNA is TGCGCCAGCAGGGCGGGGGTCGGCACTGAAGCTTTCTTT.